The 17 T cell receptor beta chains in this list originate from one sample, sequenced in a study of cytomegalovirus exposure and HLA in healthy donors. Amplification used 60 Vbeta primers and 13 Jbeta primers. TCRdb keeps only in-frame clones here, not all; method: immunoSEQ multiplex PCR. The sample gives about 170,000 clones, around 74% of which show up once; approximately 2% is in the top ten. Sequenced input: PBMCs. Source of these receptors: a female donor in good health and CMV-seronegative.

The chain employs TRBV30 and TRBJ2-1; no definite D call. V was trimmed by 6 bases and J by 0 bases, leaving 6 bases between them. Germline V gives CDR1 GTSNPN, CDR2 SVGIG (reference sequence). The CDR3 totals 12 residues. CDR3 sequence reads: CACANSYNEQFF. As DNA, the CDR3 is TGTGCCTGCGCTAACTCCTACAATGAGCAGTTCTTC.

This clone appeared a single time. V and J are TRBV5-1 and TRBJ2-7, with 9 bases lining up with TRBD2. The V segment lost 0 bases and the J segment 5 bases; nucleotides outside the gene matches: 3. This CDR3 has 14 amino acids. CDR1 is SGHRS and CDR2 is YFSETQ in the germline V gene. In DNA, the CDR3 is TGCGCCAGCAGCTTGGAAGCTAGCGGGGACGAGCAGTACTTC. This gives the protein CASSLEASGDEQYF.

The chain links TRBV6-8 to TRBJ2-7, with a weak D call TRBD1 (6 bases). V was trimmed by 6 bases and J by 2 bases, leaving 17 bases between them. CDR1 is MNHGY and CDR2 is SAAAGT in the germline V gene. The CDR3 is 15 residues long. This chain's CDR3 is CASSPIRDTAYEQYF. The CDR3 DNA reads as TGTGCCAGCAGCCCTATCCGGGACACTGCCTACGAGCAGTACTTC.

J is TRBJ1-2 and V is TRBV2, with TRBD1 matching 7 bases. This CDR3 has 15 residues. Germline loops: CDR1 SNHLY, CDR2 FYNNEI. The V gene end was trimmed by 2 bases and the J gene end by 4 bases; junction bases not matched to a gene: 7. The CDR3 DNA is TGTGCCAGCAGTGAAAGGGCAGGGGGAACCTATGGCTACACCTTC. Translated: CASSERAGGTYGYTF.

This chain joins TRBV30 and TRBJ1-2; unclear D gene. Trimming removed 4 bases at V and 0 bases at J, with 15 bases between. The CDR3 length is 15 residues. The germline V gene encodes CDR1 GTSNPN and CDR2 SVGIG (reference sequence). The CDR3 protein is CAWTSTLLPNYGYTF. The CDR3 DNA sequence: TGTGCCTGGACCAGTACCTTGTTACCTAACTATGGCTACACCTTC.

Concerning this clone itself: The same CDR3 is also encoded by other DNA sequences in this sample. The DNA for the CDR3 is TGTGCCTGGAGTTTGAGCGGCAATCAGCCCCAGCATTTT. This codes for CAWSLSGNQPQHF. V is TRBV30 and J is TRBJ1-5, with D hard to call. Germline CDR1 GTSNPN, CDR2 SVGIG (reference sequence). V was cut by 2 bases and J by 2 bases, with 7 bases left in between. CDR3 length equals 13 residues. Using reference TRBV30 and TRBJ1-5 for the parts outside the CDR3, the full variable domain is SQTIHQWPATLVQPVGSPLSLECTVEGTSNPNLYWYRQAAGRGLQLLFYSVGIGQISSEVPQNLSASRPQDRQFILSSKKLLLSDSGFYLCAWSLSGNQPQHFGDGTRLSIL.

V gene TRBV6-5 combines with J gene TRBJ1-4; TRBD1 agrees at 8 bases. V lost 6 bases to trimming and J lost 4 bases; unmatched junction nucleotides: 4. Germline loops: CDR1 MNHEY, CDR2 SVGAGI. CDR3 length equals 14 residues. CDR3 protein: CASSATGVNEKLFF. The CDR3 region has the DNA TGTGCCAGCAGCGCGACAGGGGTTAATGAAAAACTGTTTTTT.

The chain combines TRBV19 with TRBJ1-5; D remains unclear. V was trimmed by 3 bases and J by 0 bases, leaving 9 bases between them. There are 15 residues in the CDR3. CDR1 is LNHDA and CDR2 is SQIVND in the germline V gene (reference sequence). The CDR3: CASSIEGYSNQPQHF. The CDR3 DNA reads TGTGCCAGTAGTATCGAGGGTTATAGCAATCAGCCCCAGCATTTT.

This chain joins TRBV23-1 and TRBJ2-7, with D perhaps matching TRBD1 (5 bases). TRBV23-1 is known as an ORF, though its function is uncertain. CDR3 length: 15 amino acids. Between the trimmed V and J ends, which lost 4 bases and 1 base, there was a span of 14 bases. CDR3 coding DNA: TGCGCCAGCAGTCTAGTAACAGGTAGTTCCTACGAGCAGTACTTC. The encoded protein is CASSLVTGSSYEQYF.

The chain uses TRBV11-3 and TRBJ2-7, with no clear D. The CDR3 extends over 12 amino acids. Per the germline V gene, CDR1 is SGHNT and CDR2 is YENEEA. V lost 3 bases to trimming and J lost 0 bases, with 3 bases between them. In DNA, the CDR3 is TGTGCCAGCAGCTTTAGCTCCTACGAGCAGTACTTC. This translates into CASSFSSYEQYF.

This clone was observed a handful of times. The chain uses TRBV6-5 and TRBJ1-6; tentative D call: TRBD1 (6 bases). The CDR3 consists of 15 residues. The V gene's germline CDR1 is MNHEY and CDR2 SVGAGI. V gave up 7 bases and J gave up 4 bases, with 14 bases separating them. CDR3 sequence reads: CASTDGDRYNSPLHF. The CDR3 DNA reads as TGTGCCAGCACCGACGGAGACAGGTATAATTCACCCCTCCACTTT.

The genes are TRBV7-3 and TRBJ2-1; D possibly corresponds to TRBD1 (6 bases). The germline V gene has CDR1 SGHTA and CDR2 FQGTGA. Trimming shortened V by 5 bases and J by 9 bases, and 20 bases separated the two germline ends. The CDR3 runs 15 residues. The CDR3: CASSPKTGPGSEQFF. The CDR3 DNA is TGTGCCAGCAGCCCTAAGACAGGACCAGGATCTGAGCAGTTCTTC.

V is TRBV9 and J is TRBJ1-2, with D hard to call. This CDR3 comprises 15 residues. Germline V CDR1 and CDR2: SGDLS, YYNGEE. Trimming stripped 0 bases from V and 4 bases from J, with 13 bases between. CDR3: CASSVAGGRGYGYTF. CDR3 bases: TGTGCCAGCAGCGTAGCGGGAGGGAGAGGCTATGGCTACACCTTC.

This chain links TRBV9 with TRBJ2-1; D might be TRBD2 (5 bases). This CDR3 spans 13 amino acids. V dropped 0 bases and J dropped 10 bases, with 11 bases sitting between them. The germline CDR1 and CDR2 sequences are SGDLS and YYNGEE. CDR3 sequence: CASSVEDRGEQFF. CDR3 bases: TGTGCCAGCAGCGTAGAAGACCGAGGGGAGCAGTTCTTC. Using reference TRBV9 and TRBJ2-1 for the parts outside the CDR3, the full variable domain is DSGVTQTPKHLITATGQRVTLRCSPRSGDLSVYWYQQSLDQGLQFLIQYYNGEERAKGNILERFSAQQFPDLHSELNLSSLELGDSALYFCASSVEDRGEQFFGPGTRLTVL.

V usage is TRBV30 and J usage is TRBJ1-5, with 8 bases identical to TRBD1. V trimming: 1 base; J trimming: 7 bases; junction bases outside the gene matches: 9. CDR3 length: 15 residues. Germline loops: CDR1 GTSNPN, CDR2 SVGIG (reference sequence). The CDR3 sequence is CAWSDRTGWSQPQHF. The CDR3 coding sequence is TGTGCCTGGAGTGACCGGACAGGGTGGTCGCAGCCCCAGCATTTT.

This rearrangement joins TRBV15 to TRBJ2-7; D unclear. Per the germline V gene, CDR1 is LNHNV and CDR2 is YYDKDF (reference sequence). The CDR3 is 11 residues long. The V end was cut by 5 bases, the J end by 7 bases, with 9 bases between. CDR3 sequence (DNA): TGTGCCACCAGCTTCCGCGAAGAGCAGTACTTC. Amino acids: CATSFREEQYF.

V is TRBV19 and J is TRBJ1-1, with TRBD1 identical over 7 bases. Germline CDR1 reads LNHDA; CDR2 reads SQIVND (reference sequence). Germline trimming cut 9 bases from V and 5 bases from J; bases unmatched to any gene: 12. The CDR3 totals 14 residues. The CDR3 loop reads CASPSEGAGTEAFF. Written as DNA, the CDR3 is TGTGCCAGCCCGAGTGAGGGGGCAGGAACTGAAGCTTTCTTT.